This T cell receptor beta chain was identified in a study of immune evolution from preneoplasia to lung adenocarcinoma. A remark on this clone: The antigen is undetermined.

Broader study findings: Clonality was highest in normal lung, lower in later-stage lesions apparently.

V gave up 5 bases and J gave up 6 bases; unmatched junction bases: 9. CDR3 length equals 15 residues. The germline V gene has CDR1 SGHTA and CDR2 FQGNSA. The protocol was immunoSEQ multiplex PCR, while the TCRdb copy is restricted to in-frame clones and leaves out a portion. Of nearly 5,500 clones in the sample, 75% to 90% were seen once. The rearrangement uses TRBV7-2 and TRBJ2-7, with 11 bases that match TRBD2. Sequencing input: FFPE invasive lung adenocarcinoma tissue. The TCR sequence derives from a person aged 50 to 70 with lung adenocarcinoma. CDR3 in DNA: TGTGCCAGCAGCCCGACTAGCGGGATGGGGGGCGAGCAGTACTTC. As protein: CASSPTSGMGGEQYF. Full variable domain (outside the CDR3, taken from reference TRBV7-2 and TRBJ2-7): GAGVSQSPSNKVTEKGKDVELRCDPISGHTALYWYRQSLGQGLEFLIYFQGNSAPDKSGLPSDRFSAERTGGSVSTLTIQRTQQEDSAVYLCASSPTSGMGGEQYFGPGTRLTVT.